The clone carrying this T cell receptor (beta chain) appeared a single time. Regarding donors, all were healthy bone marrow donors. PCR primers comprised 60 Vbeta and 13 Jbeta primers. In the authors' workflow: Later, 65 million to 85 million unique TCR beta chains were counted in an analysis, and around 11 million of them were shared. Produced via immunoSEQ multiplex PCR; TCRdb's table is partial and in-frame only. V, J and clone size are those of that table, while D and trimming were read from the DNA. The table has 200,000 to 250,000 clones, 70% to 90% seen once. This entry comes from a study of cytomegalovirus exposure and HLA in healthy donors. Study summary: HLA-typed donors were the source of about 85 million unique TCRs, which an early data release held.

Germline CDR1 and CDR2: SGHRS and YFSETQ. V shed 4 bases, J shed 6 bases, and the junction held 6 bases outside the gene matches. The CDR3 consists of 16 residues. This sequence originates from a human donor in good health. The sample consisted of PBMCs. V gene TRBV5-1 combines with J gene TRBJ2-2; 13 positions agree with TRBD2. CDR3 amino acids: CASSGTSGTTAGELFF. In DNA form, the CDR3 reads TGCGCCAGCAGCGGGACTAGCGGGACTACCGCCGGGGAGCTGTTTTTT. The whole variable domain, remainder taken from reference TRBV5-1 and TRBJ2-2, is KAGVTQTPRYLIKTRGQQVTLSCSPISGHRSVSWYQQTPGQGLQFLFEYFSETQRNKGNFPGRFSGRQFSNSRSEMNVSTLELGDSALYLCASSGTSGTTAGELFFGEGSRLTVL.